The rows below give T cell receptor beta chains drawn from one sample of a study of early T cells in non-severe SARS-CoV-2 infection. TCRdb analysed the 5' RACE reads with MiXCR anew, one entry per CDR3 protein. The sample includes some 52,000 distinct CDR3 sequences, 7% to 9% of them seen just once. Sequenced sample: whole blood. Receptors were obtained from an adult who was a healthcare worker with PCR-confirmed SARS-CoV-2 infection or an uninfected control (not recorded which). The CDR3 runs from the conserved cysteine through the conserved F or W. The D gene is left open where the match is weak. Size is stated for part of the rows, as once, few or many counts, or as a class when the clone is expanded.

abundance	d_gene	v_gene	j_gene	CDR3aa	CDR3nt
few	NA	TRBV20-1	TRBJ2-3	CSARGRLGGFTDTQYF	TGCAGTGCTAGAGGGCGGCTTGGGGGCTTCACAGATACGCAGTATTTT
NA	TRBD1	TRBV5-5	TRBJ1-5	CASSSTGVGQPQHF	TGTGCCAGCAGCTCCACAGGGGTCGGACAGCCCCAGCATTTT
many	NA	TRBV6-2/TRBV6-3	TRBJ2-7	CASSSRAAEKWEQYF	TGTGCCAGCAGTTCTCGGGCCGCGGAGAAGTGGGAGCAGTACTTC
NA	TRBD1	TRBV12-3/TRBV12-4	TRBJ2-4	CASRRNPGQQNIQYF	TGTGCCAGCAGAAGAAACCCGGGACAGCAAAACATTCAGTACTTC
NA	NA	TRBV5-6	TRBJ2-4	CASSTFDRGHIQYF	TGTGCCAGCAGCACCTTTGACAGAGGCCACATTCAGTACTTC
few	TRBD2	TRBV7-2	TRBJ2-7	CASSLGVAGPSYEQYF	TGTGCCAGCAGCTTAGGGGTAGCGGGTCCTTCCTACGAGCAGTACTTC
many	TRBD2	TRBV10-3	TRBJ2-7	CAISEGLAGIKPYEQYF	TGTGCCATCAGTGAGGGACTAGCGGGAATCAAACCCTACGAGCAGTACTTC
many	NA	TRBV29-1	TRBJ1-2	CSVESGAYGYTF	TGCAGCGTTGAGTCAGGGGCCTATGGCTACACCTTC
few	NA	TRBV5-6	TRBJ2-7	CASSSIRLHSYEQYF	TGTGCCAGCAGCTCCATTAGACTTCACTCCTACGAGCAGTACTTC
many	TRBD2	TRBV7-2	TRBJ2-1	CASSLRLAGAGSYNEQFF	TGTGCCAGCAGCTTACGACTAGCGGGGGCCGGCTCCTACAATGAGCAGTTCTTC
once	NA	TRBV6-1	TRBJ1-2	CASSVTMGYTF	TGTGCCAGCAGTGTGACCATGGGCTACACCTTC
many	NA	TRBV28	TRBJ2-7	CASRPGHMSSYEQYF	TGTGCCAGCAGACCGGGGCACATGAGCTCCTACGAGCAGTACTTC
NA	NA	TRBV4-1	TRBJ2-1	CASSWDFRQYNEQFF	TGCGCCAGCAGCTGGGACTTTCGACAATACAATGAGCAGTTCTTC
many	TRBD1	TRBV29-1	TRBJ2-7	CSVGQGETYEQYF	TGCAGCGTCGGACAGGGGGAAACCTACGAGCAGTACTTC
many	NA	TRBV28	TRBJ2-3	CASRARPDTQYF	TGTGCCAGCAGGGCCCGCCCAGATACGCAGTATTTT
few	NA	TRBV7-2	TRBJ1-2	CASSSTGTYGYTF	TGTGCCAGCAGCTCCACAGGGACTTATGGCTACACCTTC
few	NA	TRBV6-1	TRBJ2-6	CASSASGANVLTF	TGTGCCAGCAGCGCCTCTGGGGCCAACGTCCTGACTTTC
medium-sized	NA	TRBV5-6	TRBJ2-5	CASSLDGGTLETQYF	TGTGCCAGCAGCTTGGATGGGGGGACCCTAGAGACCCAGTACTTC
few	NA	TRBV30	TRBJ1-1	CACRGVNTEAFF	TGTGCTTGCCGGGGAGTCAACACTGAAGCTTTCTTT
many	NA	TRBV6-5	TRBJ2-5	CASGTGTETQYF	TGTGCCAGCGGGACGGGCACGGAGACCCAGTACTTC
many	NA	TRBV12-3/TRBV12-4	TRBJ2-1	CASSRGDEQFF	TGTGCCAGCAGTCGCGGGGATGAGCAGTTCTTC
few	TRBD1	TRBV20-1	TRBJ2-1	CSGPTGTYNEQFF	TGCAGTGGCCCGACAGGGACCTACAATGAGCAGTTCTTC
many	NA	TRBV4-1	TRBJ1-5	CASSLSPQGVNQPQHF	TGCGCCAGCAGCCTATCACCCCAGGGCGTAAATCAGCCCCAGCATTTT
few	TRBD2	TRBV5-1	TRBJ2-1	CASTGASGYNEQFF	TGCGCCAGCACCGGGGCTAGCGGTTACAATGAGCAGTTCTTC
few	NA	TRBV12-3/TRBV12-4	TRBJ1-1	CASTLSGEMNTEAFF	TGTGCCAGCACCCTGAGCGGAGAGATGAACACTGAAGCTTTCTTT
many	NA	TRBV10-2	TRBJ1-2	CASSESVIGLKGGYTF	TGCGCCAGCAGTGAGTCGGTCATCGGTCTCAAGGGGGGCTACACCTTC
NA	TRBD1	TRBV5-1	TRBJ2-7	CASSRPGQGVYEQYF	TGCGCCAGCAGCCGGCCGGGACAGGGAGTATACGAGCAGTACTTC
NA	TRBD1	TRBV14	TRBJ2-6	CASSRERGLLIGANVLTF	TGTGCCAGCAGCCGCGAGAGGGGGCTCCTGATTGGGGCCAACGTCCTGACTTTC
NA	TRBD2	TRBV28	TRBJ2-7	CASSNVSGGKQNEQYF	TGTGCCAGCAGCAATGTTAGCGGGGGGAAGCAGAACGAGCAGTACTTC
NA	NA	TRBV3-1	TRBJ1-3	CASSQDAGNTIYF	TGTGCCAGCAGCCAAGATGCTGGAAACACCATATATTTT
NA	NA	TRBV12-3/TRBV12-4	TRBJ2-1	CASSLDEQFF	TGTGCCAGCAGTTTGGATGAGCAGTTCTTC
many	TRBD1	TRBV12-3/TRBV12-4	TRBJ1-5	CASSSGTGTPQPQHF	TGTGCCAGCAGTTCCGGGACAGGGACGCCTCAGCCCCAGCATTTT
few	TRBD2	TRBV20-1	TRBJ2-7	CSASRSGRNQDEQYF	TGCAGTGCTAGTCGGAGCGGGAGGAATCAGGACGAGCAGTACTTC
NA	TRBD1	TRBV28	TRBJ2-7	CASSSPHRGWGEQYF	TGTGCCAGCAGTAGCCCCCACAGGGGATGGGGCGAGCAGTACTTC
few	NA	TRBV18	TRBJ2-7	CASSPGIAYEQYF	TGTGCCAGCTCACCGGGGATCGCCTACGAGCAGTACTTC
NA	TRBD1	TRBV11-2	TRBJ2-5	CASSLQGAVETQYF	TGTGCCAGCAGCTTACAGGGGGCGGTGGAGACCCAGTACTTC
many	NA	TRBV7-2	TRBJ1-2	CASSLFNYGDYTF	TGTGCCAGCAGCTTATTCAACTACGGGGACTACACCTTC
many	NA	TRBV27	TRBJ1-1	CASSQDGPWGGAFF	TGTGCCAGTTCCCAGGACGGCCCCTGGGGGGGGGCTTTCTTT
many	NA	TRBV5-5	TRBJ2-6	CASILGPSGANVLTF	TGTGCCAGCATCCTAGGGCCATCTGGGGCCAACGTCCTGACTTTC
few	NA	TRBV9	TRBJ2-5	CASSRTAGETQYF	TGTGCCAGCAGCAGGACCGCGGGGGAGACCCAGTACTTC
few	TRBD2	TRBV5-1	TRBJ2-3	CASSTGLERRDTQYF	TGCGCCAGCAGCACCGGACTAGAAAGGAGGGATACGCAGTATTTT